This T cell receptor beta chain emerged from a study of blood T cell repertoires in COVID-19. Study background: T cells, B-cell-depleted T cells, or PBMCs provided the cDNA or gDNA that served as material.

J was trimmed by 10 bases and V by 6 bases; bases with no gene match: 20. The germline V gene encodes CDR1 SNHLY and CDR2 FYNNEI. This CDR3 spans 18 amino acids. In the original processing: Estimates of nucleated cell counts were drawn from the amplification of reference gene primers. Method: immunoSEQ multiplex PCR; TCRdb's copy keeps in-frame clones and lacks some. V, J and clone size derive from that table, while D and trimming were established from the DNA sequence. Of around 480,000 clones in the sample, approximately 88% are singletons; the top ten hold over 9.5%. This clonotype was sampled from a woman between 50 and 59 years old with COVID-19, enrolled during active disease. Material for sequencing was peripheral blood. This chain joins TRBV2 and TRBJ1-6, with 8 bases matching TRBD1. CDR3 loop: CASSLRDRSAVVSSPLHF. The CDR3 nucleotides are TGTGCCAGCAGCCTCCGGGACAGGAGCGCAGTGGTCAGCTCACCCCTCCACTTT.